The 2 T cell receptor beta chains presented below share a single source sample, sequenced in a study of shared clonotypes between healthy human individuals. Libraries were prepared by immunoSEQ multiplex PCR; TCRdb keeps only in-frame clonotypes and omits some of them. This table has some 2,100,000 clones, roughly 95% appearing once. Source material: naive CD4+ T cells sorted from blood. Subset indicated: CD45RA+ positively selected. The receptors were sampled from a young man in good health.

V gene TRBV5-1 combines with J gene TRBJ2-7; D may be TRBD1 (5 bases). The CDR3 loop spans 14 amino acids. V was cut by 0 bases and J by 6 bases, with 13 bases left in between. In germline, CDR1 is SGHRS, CDR2 YFSETQ. CDR3 protein: CASSLEGQGREQYF. CDR3 bases: TGCGCCAGCAGCTTGGAAGGGCAGGGTCGCGAGCAGTACTTC.

This sequence joins TRBV18 and TRBJ2-3; D is uncertain. This CDR3 region has 12 residues. The V end was cut by 6 bases, the J end by 5 bases, with 9 bases between. CDR1 KGHSH and CDR2 LQKENI come from the germline V gene. CDR3 in amino acids: CASSQAVDTQYF. Here the CDR3 DNA reads TGTGCCAGCTCCCAGGCCGTAGATACGCAGTATTTT.